This T cell receptor (beta chain) was profiled in a study of cytomegalovirus exposure and HLA in healthy donors (dated by TCRdb to 2015 to 2018). About the study as a whole: An earlier analysis of roughly 500 of the donors reported around 280 Gb of sequence data and 95 million to 140 million unique TCR beta sequences obtained from about 170 million T cells. An early release covering just under 650 HLA-typed donors comprised about 300 gigabases of sequencing data and 85 million to 100 million unique TCR sequences. Among the roughly 400 genotyped donors, around 81% belonged to the genetic ancestry cluster associated with self-reported Caucasian donors. The study aimed to test whether signatures of past pathogen exposure could be identified by cataloging public T cell receptors. Using immunosequencing, the study profiled T cell repertoires from roughly 650 subjects and related those repertoires to cytomegalovirus serostatus. Along with the approximately 650-subject first cohort, a separate validation cohort of around 110 different subjects was used. To predict cytomegalovirus infection status, the study brought together high-throughput TCR immunosequencing, statistical association of individual TCRs with disease status, and machine learning. In a later analysis, previously published TCR beta repertoires from fewer than 750 donors were re-analyzed and high-resolution HLA genotyping was added so that TCR occurrence patterns could be studied. In the later analysis, no new phenotypic data were used to find candidate immune exposures; instead, reliance was placed on TCR beta sequences and their occurrence across donors. To decide whether each TCR beta V gene segment behaved as functional or pseudogenic, an earlier analysis of over 500 of the donors relied on high-throughput TCR beta sequencing. Donor age, sex, ethnicity and CMV serostatus were compiled alongside the repertoire data. A later genetic analysis used genome-wide SNP genotypes for about 60% of the 666 donors, treating that subset as a discovery cohort. Every discovery cohort repertoire had been produced on one sequencing platform. Both class I and class II loci were covered by HLA typing, at four-digit resolution. The number of donors typed differed by locus, with roughly 629-640 for A, B, C, DRB1 and DQB1, roughly 520 for DQA1, 606 for DPA1, and about 450 for DPB1. A few DR-DQ haplotypes were handled as single units for association and clustering because linkage in the cohort was strong. Among around 400 genotyped donors of the cohort, an average of roughly 230,000 unique TCR beta nucleotide sequences was sequenced per donor, of which roughly 17% were non-productive. What the work shows at the level of the full study, not this receptor alone: HLA typing was unavailable for some donors at each locus, so association tests used only the typed subset. Correlated functional status among segregating V segments might reflect linkage disequilibrium, but an unknown experimental factor could not be ruled out. The study listed 150 to 200 TCR beta chains as associated with cytomegalovirus. CMV serostatus was the only immune exposure information available for the cohort. Sequencing depth was assumed to be roughly uniform across donors in the presence/absence analyses, though that assumption may not hold. A further reported finding was that TCR beta sequences accurately predicted the HLA-A and HLA-B alleles for most subjects in the first cohort. A later genetic analysis associated a missense DCLRE1C variant with V-gene and J-gene trimming of TCR beta chains, and an independent cohort replicated the association. It was suggested by the authors that the approach could potentially be generalized to other disease states and immunological phenotypes. Assigning TCR associations to individual alleles was difficult when HLA alleles, especially DR and DQ, strongly co-occurred. A later analysis found that HLA-associated TCR beta chains were more clonally expanded and had lower generation probabilities than equally common non-associated chains. In a later analysis, most CMV-associated TCR beta chains were found to appear HLA-restricted, with HLA associations seemingly driven largely by CMV exposure. A cluster of highly shared sequence variants was judged likely to represent a technical artifact of the sequencing pipeline. The cohort was sequenced for TCR beta chains only, and without alpha or paired-chain data the features that could be detected were limited. In an earlier analysis of around 600 of the donors, most TCR beta V segments appeared in productive rearrangements about 87% or about 30% of the time, broadly matching IMGT annotations. Some IMGT-functional V segments, including TRBV6-2 and TRBV6-3, could not be told apart with the 87-base-pair reads, so those segments were excluded. The classifier was reported to diagnose cytomegalovirus status with high specificity and sensitivity in both the original cohort and the validation cohort. Because counts were too low, around 17 rarely observed V segments, including chromosome 9 orphons, were left out of the earlier analysis of some 640 of the donors. In a later genetic analysis, fewer N-insertions in productive TCRs were reported among donors in an Asian-associated ancestry cluster than the approximately 670-donor mean. In a later analysis, several top co-occurrence clusters were reported to appear linked to parvovirus B19, influenza, CMV and Epstein-Barr virus. In a later analysis, around 15,000 TCR beta sequences were associated with specific HLA alleles at a false discovery rate of 0.05. While some public TCRs were present in many individuals, most TCR sequences turned up only very rarely across donors. In a later analysis, TCR association rates were found to vary across HLA loci, with the most associated TCRs seen for DRB1 alleles and the fewest for HLA-C alleles. In vitro tests confirmed that a few of the cytomegalovirus-associated TCR beta chains recognize cytomegalovirus antigens.

The cohort was made up of approximately 670 healthy bone marrow donors. At the time of sampling, all cohort members were nominally healthy, though unrecorded immune exposures were likely present. The donor was CMV seronegative and was included in the group of a few hundred seronegative cohort members. Each donor provided a peripheral blood sample, and peripheral blood mononuclear cells were used for TCR beta sequencing. The Qiagen DNeasy Blood Extraction Kit was used to extract genomic DNA from the blood cell samples. V was cut back by 4 bases and J by 1 base, leaving a gap of 10 bases between them. In the germline V gene, CDR1 corresponds to SQVTM and CDR2 to ANQGSEA. The CDR3, cysteine through phenylalanine, is 13 amino acids long. Only the CDR3 part of the read is kept: 39 bases, read in frame from the first base. Library preparation used the immunoSEQ multiplex PCR assay. A mixture of 60 forward primers for TCR Vbeta segments and 13 reverse primers for TCR Jbeta segments was used in the multiplex PCR. A multiplex PCR assay on genomic DNA amplified the CDR3 region of rearranged TCR beta genes. Amplified TCR beta libraries were sequenced as 87-base-pair reads on the Illumina HiSeq System. The study's own analysis went as follows. A later analysis tallied 75 million to 95 million unique TCR beta chains across the 666 repertoires, and around 10 million of those chains were shared by two or more donors. A nearest-neighbor algorithm error-corrected the raw reads and collapsed the reads into unique sequences, merging closely related sequences to remove PCR and sequencing errors. V, D and J gene segments were assigned by aligning CDR3 sequences to IMGT reference sequences. Each retained sequence needed at least a six-nucleotide match to both a V gene segment and a J gene segment. Rearrangements were classified as productive when the CDR3 lacked stop codons and remained in frame with V and J, and all other rearrangements were classified as non-productive. CDR3 was defined according to IMGT convention as the region running from the second conserved V-encoded cysteine to the conserved J-encoded phenylalanine. The earlier analysis of 500 to 750 of the donors excluded any sequence lacking an unambiguous match to a single V gene segment. In an earlier analysis of some 590 of the donors, a V segment was called functional when productive rearrangements were above 56.7%, and segregating when the standard deviation between donors exceeded 5%. A statistical classification framework was developed to diagnose cytomegalovirus status using the catalog of TCR beta chain sequences. In a later analysis, V and J genes were assigned by comparing TCR nucleotide sequences against IMGT/GENE-DB human TR gene sequences. In a later analysis, CDR3 sequences and most-parsimonious VDJ recombination scenarios were assigned using the TCRdist pipeline. In a later analysis, each TCR beta chain was defined by its CDR3 amino acid sequence together with its V-gene family, and reads without a unique V-gene family were excluded. A later analysis removed several hundred highly shared, low-generation-probability nucleotide sequences to deal with suspected cross-contamination and a sequencing artifact. In a later analysis, a clonal expansion index for each public chain was calculated from normalized within-repertoire ranks of inferred template counts. In a later analysis, generation probabilities were computed with a VDJ recombination model fitted to out-of-frame rearrangements, and the resulting probabilities were checked against IGoR. A later analysis scored TCR-TCR, TCR-HLA and TCR-CMV co-occurrence with hypergeometric tests, applying a repertoire-size bias correction to TCR pairs. A later analysis estimated false discovery rates by permuting HLA or CMV assignments 20 times. In a later analysis, co-occurring TCRs were grouped with DBSCAN, and TCRdist sequence similarity was added when clustering was performed within HLA-allele-positive subsets. Co-occurrence clustering excluded repertoires with fewer than 30,000 or more than 120,000 public chains, plus five with anomalous nucleotide sharing. TCRdb stores this immuneACCESS table with in-frame sequences only. Part of the clones is absent; in the studies checked, under half of the shortfall reflects unresolved V genes, and no reason is known for the rest. Clone size and V and J calls were adopted from that table, with D and trimming inferred from the DNA. The sample table holds about 160,000 clones, of which 80% were seen once. The ten largest clones represent under 1.5% of the sample.

The count of this clone is one. No cognate antigen has been identified for it. No much larger clone exists at a distance of one base, and base qualities are not known. This receptor was identified in a man aged 25 to 40 in good health and CMV-seronegative. Sequenced sample: PBMCs. The sequence links TRBV29-1 to TRBJ2-5, and possibly TRBD2, on 5 matching bases. Here the CDR3 is given as CSVGERVQETQYF. Read as DNA, the sequence is TGCAGCGTTGGTGAGAGGGTCCAAGAGACCCAGTACTTC.